Listed here are 15 T cell receptor beta chains from one sample, sequenced in a study of naive and memory T cell subsets. Two oligonucleotides, mixed equimolar, formed the beta constant-region primer covering TRBC1 and TRBC2. TCRdb analysed the UMI-ligation and nested PCR reads with MiXCR anew, one entry per CDR3 protein. The sample has around 160,000 distinct CDR3 sequences, over 15% seen once. The sequenced material came from naive CD4+ T cells from blood. All receptors come from a human donor in good health.

This clonotype was counted many times. The rearrangement joins TRBV15 to TRBJ2-1, with 8 bases lining up with TRBD2. This CDR3 has 16 amino acids. The ends lost 3 bases at V and 7 bases at J; junction bases unmatched: 11. Germline CDR1 LNHNV, CDR2 YYDKDF (reference sequence). Here the CDR3 reads CATSSRMSGSLNEQFF. DNA of the CDR3: TGTGCCACCAGCAGTCGGATGAGCGGGAGTTTGAATGAGCAGTTCTTC.

This chain joins TRBV2 and TRBJ1-1; D ambiguous. V lost 2 bases to trimming and J lost 1 base, with 5 bases between them. The CDR3 has 13 residues. Germline CDR1 SNHLY, CDR2 FYNNEI. The CDR3 DNA reads as TGTGCCAGCAGTGAACAGCCGAACACTGAAGCTTTCTTT. Protein product: CASSEQPNTEAFF.

This clonotype came up a few times. J is TRBJ1-2 and V is TRBV5-8; TRBD1 matches at 8 bases. V was pared by 7 bases and J by 1 base, with 6 bases of the junction left unmatched. CDR1 and CDR2 from the germline V gene are SGHTS and YDEGEE. The CDR3 covers 14 residues. The DNA for the CDR3 is TGTGCCAGCGACAGGGGCGGTCTTAACTATGGCTACACCTTC. Its protein is CASDRGGLNYGYTF.

This clonotype has only a few counts. The V and J genes are TRBV2 and TRBJ2-5; 8 bases map to TRBD2. The V and J ends lost 4 bases and 4 bases, in that order; junction bases with no gene match: 8. CDR1 is SNHLY and CDR2 is FYNNEI in the germline V gene. The CDR3 is made up of 15 amino acids. CDR3 protein: CASSVPGAGGETQYF. The CDR3 DNA reads TGTGCCAGCAGTGTCCCTGGCGCGGGAGGAGAGACCCAGTACTTC. Together with reference TRBV2 and TRBJ2-5, the CDR3 gives the full variable domain: EPEVTQTPSHQVTQMGQEVILRCVPISNHLYFYWYRQILGQKVEFLVSFYNNEISEKSEIFDDQFSVERPDGSNFTLKIRSTKLEDSAMYFCASSVPGAGGETQYFGPGTRLLVL.

This clonotype was found many times. The CDR3 DNA reads as TGTGCCAGCTCACCTGACGGGACGGCCACTGAAGCTTTCTTT. It codes for CASSPDGTATEAFF. The chain is built from TRBV18 and TRBJ1-1; D might be TRBD1 (5 bases). Germline assignment: CDR1 KGHSH and CDR2 LQKENI. Trimming took off 3 bases at V and 4 bases at J, with 12 bases between the two ends. This CDR3 region has 14 residues. Based on the CDR3 plus reference TRBV18 and TRBJ1-1, the full variable domain is NAGVMQNPRHLVRRRGQEARLRCSPMKGHSHVYWYRQLPEEGLKFMVYLQKENIIDESGMPKERFSAEFPKEGPSILRIQQVVRGDSAAYFCASSPDGTATEAFFGQGTRLTVV.

The genes are TRBV5-5 and TRBJ2-1; 8 bases match TRBD2. Trimming removed 5 bases from V and 8 bases from J; junction bases left unmatched: 9. CDR3 length equals 14 residues. CDR1 is SGHKS and CDR2 is YYEKEE in the germline V gene (reference sequence). The CDR3 reads CASSGLALTDEQFF. The DNA for the CDR3 is TGTGCCAGCAGTGGACTAGCCCTCACCGATGAGCAGTTCTTC. Full variable domain (rest looked up from reference TRBV5-5 and TRBJ2-1): DAGVTQSPTHLIKTRGQQVTLRCSPISGHKSVSWYQQVLGQGPQFIFQYYEKEERGRGNFPDRFSARQFPNYSSELNVNALLLGDSALYLCASSGLALTDEQFFGPGTRLTVL.

This clonotype was seen a handful of times. This chain links TRBV15 with TRBJ1-4; 9 bases align to TRBD1. The CDR3 is made up of 15 amino acids. V lost 4 bases and J lost 7; bases outside the gene matches: 7. The germline V gene has CDR1 LNHNV and CDR2 YYDKDF (reference sequence). The CDR3 is CATSTWTGASEKLFF. The DNA for the CDR3 is TGTGCCACCAGCACCTGGACAGGGGCCAGTGAAAAACTGTTTTTT.

This clonotype has a handful of counts. The chain links TRBV20-1 to TRBJ1-1, with a possible D match to TRBD1 (6 bases). This CDR3 comprises 16 residues. Looked up from germline, CDR1 is DFQATT and CDR2 is SNEGSKA (reference sequence). V was trimmed by 5 bases and J by 2 bases, leaving 21 bases between them. This chain's CDR3 is CSAGGAGRIKNTEAFF. CDR3 in DNA: TGCAGTGCTGGGGGGGCGGGGAGAATAAAAAACACTGAAGCTTTCTTT.

The CDR3 DNA reads as TGTGCCATCAGTGAGTCCGATCAGCCCCAGCATTTT. Amino acids: CAISESDQPQHF. The chain recombines TRBV10-3 with TRBJ1-5, with unresolved D. Trimming took 0 bases from V and 5 from J, leaving 2 bases between them. Germline V gene lookup returns CDR1 ENHRY and CDR2 SYGVKD. This CDR3 region has 12 residues.

There are a few counts of this clonotype. The chain joins TRBV19 to TRBJ1-2; 7 positions agree with TRBD1. J lost 4 bases, V lost 6 bases, and 14 bases had no gene match. Per germline, CDR1 LNHDA and CDR2 SQIVND (reference sequence). The CDR3 covers 16 residues. For the CDR3, the DNA is TGTGCCAGTAGGGCCGTGGGGACAGCCTTCAGCTATGGCTACACCTTC. It encodes CASRAVGTAFSYGYTF. The variable domain in full, with the rest retrieved from reference TRBV19 and TRBJ1-2, is DGGITQSPKYLFRKEGQNVTLSCEQNLNHDAMYWYRQDPGQGLRLIYYSQIVNDFQKGDIAEGYSVSREKKESFPLTVTSAQKNPTAFYLCASRAVGTAFSYGYTFGSGTRLTVV.

This clonotype was seen more than once but under ten times. The J gene is TRBJ2-6, the V gene TRBV19, with 9 bases fitting TRBD1. The V segment lost 2 bases and the J segment 2 bases; nucleotides outside the gene matches: 7. Germline CDR1 LNHDA, CDR2 SQIVND (reference sequence). The CDR3 has 18 residues. CDR3 DNA: TGTGCCAGTAGTATACTCGGGACAGGGTTCCCTGGGGCCAACGTCCTGACTTTC. Amino acid sequence: CASSILGTGFPGANVLTF.

V and J are TRBV20-1 and TRBJ2-3; TRBD2 agrees at 13 bases. The V segment lost 2 bases and the J segment 4 bases; nucleotides outside the gene matches: 3. Germline CDR1 DFQATT, CDR2 SNEGSKA (reference sequence). The CDR3 spans 15 residues. The CDR3 DNA reads as TGCAGTGCTAGAACTAGCGGGAGGGCCCCAGATACGCAGTATTTT. Amino acid sequence: CSARTSGRAPDTQYF.

This clonotype was observed a single time. This chain uses TRBV30 with TRBJ2-2, with D perhaps given as TRBD1 or TRBD2 (5 bases each). Germline V gene data show CDR1 as GTSNPN and CDR2 as SVGIG (reference sequence). CDR3 size: 16 residues. Between the trimmed V and J ends, which lost 0 bases and 0 bases, there was a span of 11 bases. The CDR3 DNA is TGTGCCTGGAGTGTACTGGGGGAGCCGAACACCGGGGAGCTGTTTTTT. Translating it yields CAWSVLGEPNTGELFF.

The V call is TRBV18, the J call TRBJ1-1; no definite D call. Trimming removed 2 bases from V and 1 base from J, with 8 bases in between. CDR3 size: 14 residues. In germline, CDR1 is KGHSH, CDR2 LQKENI. CDR3 DNA: TGTGCCAGCTCACCAACGGTGCAGAACACTGAAGCTTTCTTT. It specifies CASSPTVQNTEAFF.

This clonotype has a handful of counts. The V and J genes are TRBV6-5 and TRBJ1-6; a weak D match, TRBD1 (5 bases). V shed 2 bases and J shed 10 bases, with 18 bases lying between them. Germline V gene sequence: CDR1 MNHEY, CDR2 SVGAGI. The CDR3 is 16 amino acids. This chain's CDR3 is CASSYDSVQGRSPLHF. As DNA, the CDR3 is TGTGCCAGCAGTTACGATTCTGTTCAGGGAAGGTCACCCCTCCACTTT.